The sequence of this TCR beta chain was determined in a study of technical replicates of blood from a few donors. Assay used: immunoSEQ multiplex PCR; TCRdb lists only in-frame clones, some missing. The data contain tens of thousands of clones, 80% to 90% of them singletons. Germline V gene lookup returns CDR1 MDHEN and CDR2 SYDVKM. The V gene lost 8 bases and the J gene lost 6 bases, with 25 bases spanning the gap. The CDR3 is 17 residues long. The chain links TRBV28 to TRBJ1-4, with D perhaps TRBD1 (5 bases). Sample: PBMCs. The receptor comes from a human donor in good health. Some clones in this sample may be carry-over from other donors' samples. In nucleotides, the CDR3 is TGTGCCAGCCGTCCCTGGGGCGATGTAGGGGTGGATGAAAAACTGTTTTTT. Its protein is CASRPWGDVGVDEKLFF.